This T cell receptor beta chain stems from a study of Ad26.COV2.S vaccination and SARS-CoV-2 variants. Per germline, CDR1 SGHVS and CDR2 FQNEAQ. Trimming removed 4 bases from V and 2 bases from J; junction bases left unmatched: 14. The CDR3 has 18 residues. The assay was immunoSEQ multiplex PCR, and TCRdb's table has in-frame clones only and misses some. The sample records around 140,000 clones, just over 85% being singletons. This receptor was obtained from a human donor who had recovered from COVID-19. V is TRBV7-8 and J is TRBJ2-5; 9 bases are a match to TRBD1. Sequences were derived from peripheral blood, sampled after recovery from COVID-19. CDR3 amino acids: CASSSPRDRESEQETQYF. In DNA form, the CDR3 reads TGTGCCAGCAGCTCCCCCCGGGACAGGGAGTCGGAACAAGAGACCCAGTACTTC.